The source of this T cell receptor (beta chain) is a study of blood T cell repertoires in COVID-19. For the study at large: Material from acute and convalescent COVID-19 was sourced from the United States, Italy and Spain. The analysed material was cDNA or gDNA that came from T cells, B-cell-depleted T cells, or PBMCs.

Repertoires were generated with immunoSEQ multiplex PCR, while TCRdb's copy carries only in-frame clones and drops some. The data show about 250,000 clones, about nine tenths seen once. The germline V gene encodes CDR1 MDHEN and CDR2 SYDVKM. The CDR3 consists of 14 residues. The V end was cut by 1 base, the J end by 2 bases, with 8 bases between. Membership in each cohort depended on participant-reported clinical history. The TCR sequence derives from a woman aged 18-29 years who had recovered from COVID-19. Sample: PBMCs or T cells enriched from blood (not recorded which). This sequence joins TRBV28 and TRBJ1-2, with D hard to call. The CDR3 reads CASSLYGRNYGYTF. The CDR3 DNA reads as TGTGCCAGCAGTTTATATGGGAGGAACTATGGCTACACCTTC.